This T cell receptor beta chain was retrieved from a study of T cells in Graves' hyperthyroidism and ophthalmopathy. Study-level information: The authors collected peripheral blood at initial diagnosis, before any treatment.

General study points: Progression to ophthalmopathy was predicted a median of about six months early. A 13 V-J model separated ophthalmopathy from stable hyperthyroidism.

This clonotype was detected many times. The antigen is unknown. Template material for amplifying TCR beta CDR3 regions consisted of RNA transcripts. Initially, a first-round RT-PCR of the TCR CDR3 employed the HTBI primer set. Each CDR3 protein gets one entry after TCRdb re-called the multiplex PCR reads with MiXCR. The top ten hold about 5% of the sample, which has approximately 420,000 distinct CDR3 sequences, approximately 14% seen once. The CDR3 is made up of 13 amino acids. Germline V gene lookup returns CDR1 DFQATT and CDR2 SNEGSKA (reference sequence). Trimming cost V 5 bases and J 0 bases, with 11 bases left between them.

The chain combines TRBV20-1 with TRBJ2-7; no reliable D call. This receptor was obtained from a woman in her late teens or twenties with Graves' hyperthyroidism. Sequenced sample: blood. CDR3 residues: CSASGLVSYEQYF. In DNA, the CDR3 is TGCAGTGCTTCGGGTCTGGTCTCCTACGAGCAGTACTTC.